A selection of T cell receptor beta chains follows, all from one sample in a study of T-cell reconstitution after alpha-beta-depleted transplantation in children. In TCRdb, the PCR reads were re-called with MiXCR into one record per CDR3 protein. Altogether around 370,000 distinct CDR3 sequences are present, about a tenth being singletons, with the ten largest covering more than 2%. Source: PBMCs from the stem cell graft donor, taken from the stem cell graft. The origin of the receptors is a human donor who donated a stem cell graft to a child with acute lymphoblastic leukemia. Each CDR3 is given with its conserved first and last residue. The D gene is left open where the match is weak. For some rows the clone size is stated as once, few or many, or as a class when expanded; others skip it.

d_call	v_call	j_call	clone_size	cdr3_aa	cdr3_nt
.	TRBV11-3	TRBJ1-3	many	CASSLRGSVLSGSGNTIYF	TGTGCCAGCAGCTTAAGAGGGTCAGTCCTTTCCGGCTCTGGAAACACCATATATTTT
.	TRBV6-1	TRBJ1-3	few	CASSPAGFLRASGNTIYF	TGTGCCAGCAGTCCGGCTGGATTCCTGAGGGCCTCTGGAAACACCATATATTTT
.	TRBV20-1	TRBJ2-3	many	CSAEDGGYTDTQYF	TGCAGTGCCGAGGACGGCGGATACACAGATACGCAGTATTTT
TRBD2	TRBV6-2/TRBV6-3	TRBJ2-5	.	CASSYGTSGKAETQYF	TGTGCCAGCAGTTACGGGACTAGCGGGAAGGCAGAGACCCAGTACTTC
.	TRBV11-2	TRBJ2-3	.	CASGPGVADTQYF	TGTGCCAGCGGCCCAGGGGTGGCAGATACGCAGTATTTT
.	TRBV11-2	TRBJ1-2	.	CASSLGPDYGYTF	TGTGCCAGCAGCTTAGGACCGGACTATGGCTACACCTTC
.	TRBV7-9	TRBJ2-3	many	CASRAGEVGTDTQYF	TGTGCCAGCAGAGCCGGGGAAGTCGGCACAGATACGCAGTATTTT
.	TRBV19	TRBJ1-1	few	CASSFRTEAFF	TGTGCCAGCTCATTCAGGACTGAAGCTTTCTTT
.	TRBV21-1	TRBJ2-1	.	CASSKLSREGYEQFF	TGTGCCAGCAGCAAATTGAGTCGGGAGGGCTATGAGCAGTTCTTC
.	TRBV20-1	TRBJ2-3	few	CSARAAGTGTDTQYF	TGCAGTGCTAGAGCTGCGGGAACCGGCACAGATACGCAGTATTTT
.	TRBV4-1	TRBJ2-7	many	CASSQAPTTDEYF	TGCGCCAGCAGCCAAGCCCCTACGACAGATGAGTACTTC
.	TRBV7-8	TRBJ2-7	many	CASALGVLVSYEQYF	TGTGCCAGCGCCCTGGGGGTGCTGGTCTCCTACGAGCAGTACTTC
TRBD1	TRBV6-2/TRBV6-3	TRBJ1-1	.	CASSPRDRRTEAFF	TGTGCCAGCAGCCCCCGGGACAGGCGAACTGAAGCTTTCTTT
.	TRBV18	TRBJ2-1	few	CASLSSLDAYNEQFF	TGTGCCAGCTTGAGTTCGCTAGATGCCTACAATGAGCAGTTCTTC
.	TRBV4-2	TRBJ1-1	.	CASSQVTHTGAEAFF	TGTGCCAGCAGCCAAGTGACACATACAGGCGCTGAAGCTTTCTTT
TRBD2	TRBV15	TRBJ2-7	few	CATSRVRTSGSYEQYF	TGTGCCACCAGCAGAGTGCGGACTAGCGGCTCCTACGAGCAGTACTTC
.	TRBV3-1	TRBJ2-2	.	CASSQVWDTASTEELFF	TGTGCCAGCAGCCAAGTGTGGGACACCGCCAGTACCGAGGAGCTGTTTTTT
TRBD2	TRBV5-1	TRBJ2-1	few	CASSLTSGRGVQFF	TGCGCCAGCAGCTTGACTAGCGGGCGTGGTGTGCAGTTCTTC
TRBD2	TRBV20-1	TRBJ2-1	.	CSASPPSGRTYNEQFF	TGCAGTGCTTCCCCCCCAAGCGGGAGAACCTACAATGAGCAGTTCTTC
TRBD2	TRBV20-1	TRBJ2-2	few	CSARGASGAFLTGELFF	TGCAGTGCTAGAGGGGCTAGCGGAGCTTTTTTGACCGGGGAGCTGTTTTTT
TRBD1	TRBV5-1	TRBJ1-1	few	CASSPRDRGYTEAFF	TGCGCCAGCAGCCCCAGGGACAGGGGATACACTGAAGCTTTCTTT
.	TRBV4-1	TRBJ2-7	few	CASAKQLGVAYEQYF	TGCGCCAGCGCGAAACAGCTAGGGGTGGCCTACGAGCAGTACTTC
TRBD1	TRBV6-1	TRBJ1-1	.	CASRRTGLNTEAFF	TGTGCCAGCAGACGGACAGGCCTGAACACTGAAGCTTTCTTT
TRBD2	TRBV12-3/TRBV12-4	TRBJ2-1	.	CASSHTAGTTYNEQFF	TGTGCCAGCAGCCATACCGCCGGGACTACCTACAATGAGCAGTTCTTC
.	TRBV9	TRBJ2-1	many	CASSPREKSYNEQFF	TGTGCCAGCAGCCCACGGGAGAAGTCCTACAATGAGCAGTTCTTC
TRBD2	TRBV2	TRBJ2-7	few	CASRGGTSGSEQYF	TGTGCCAGCAGAGGGGGGACTAGCGGGAGCGAGCAGTACTTC
.	TRBV5-1	TRBJ2-7	.	CASSLAGADEQYF	TGCGCCAGCAGCTTGGCCGGGGCAGACGAGCAGTACTTC
.	TRBV5-6	TRBJ1-2	.	CASTMGGSYGYTF	TGTGCCAGCACCATGGGGGGCTCCTATGGCTACACCTTC
.	TRBV20-1	TRBJ1-1	few	CSARNGQRRTEAFF	TGCAGTGCTAGAAACGGACAGAGAAGGACTGAAGCTTTCTTT
.	TRBV5-1	TRBJ2-1	few	CASSPYRWRRVLQPNSYNEQFF	TGCGCCAGCAGCCCCTATCGGTGGAGGCGGGTCCTACAACCTAACTCCTACAATGAGCAGTTCTTC
TRBD2	TRBV6-1	TRBJ2-7	.	CASSARGGYEQYF	TGTGCCAGCAGTGCCCGCGGGGGCTACGAGCAGTACTTC
.	TRBV29-1	TRBJ2-7	many	CSTTGLSYEQYF	TGCAGCACAACGGGACTTTCCTACGAGCAGTACTTC
.	TRBV28	TRBJ2-1	.	CASSLDPKVVYNEQFF	TGTGCCAGCAGTTTGGACCCGAAGGTAGTATACAATGAGCAGTTCTTC
TRBD2	TRBV5-1	TRBJ2-1	.	CASSPRTSGRALTEQFF	TGCGCCAGCAGCCCCCGGACTAGCGGGAGGGCCTTGACTGAGCAGTTCTTC
TRBD2	TRBV7-6	TRBJ2-3	.	CASSEPSGISTDTQYF	TGTGCCAGCAGCGAGCCTAGCGGGATAAGCACAGATACGCAGTATTTT
.	TRBV7-9	TRBJ1-1	few	CASSLPQGIGTEAFF	TGTGCCAGCAGCTTACCCCAGGGTATCGGCACTGAAGCTTTCTTT
.	TRBV30	TRBJ2-1	.	CARTGGYNEQFF	TGTGCCCGGACGGGCGGTTACAATGAGCAGTTCTTC
.	TRBV20-1	TRBJ2-1	few	CSASYGRGGNEQFF	TGCAGTGCTAGTTACGGGAGAGGGGGGAATGAGCAGTTCTTC
.	TRBV4-1	TRBJ2-7	.	CASSRSQGREQYF	TGCGCCAGCAGCCGGTCCCAAGGTAGAGAGCAGTACTTC
.	TRBV29-1	TRBJ2-2	.	CSVESGNTGELFF	TGCAGCGTTGAATCCGGGAACACCGGGGAGCTGTTTTTT
TRBD1	TRBV5-1	TRBJ1-2	.	CASSSGQGPEGYTF	TGCGCCAGCAGCTCGGGACAGGGGCCAGAAGGCTACACCTTC
.	TRBV6-2/TRBV6-3	TRBJ2-5	few	CASSPSGQKETQYF	TGTGCCAGCAGCCCTTCCGGACAGAAAGAGACCCAGTACTTC
.	TRBV4-3	TRBJ2-3	.	CASSQGPGLGEADTQYF	TGCGCCAGCAGCCAAGGGCCAGGCCTCGGGGAGGCAGATACGCAGTATTTT
TRBD1	TRBV7-9	TRBJ2-7	.	CASSLAGTGGFEQYF	TGTGCCAGCAGCTTAGCCGGGACAGGGGGTTTCGAGCAGTACTTC
.	TRBV4-1	TRBJ1-5	.	CASSQAGFGVNQPQHF	TGCGCCAGCAGCCAAGCCGGGTTCGGGGTCAATCAGCCCCAGCATTTT
TRBD1	TRBV5-1	TRBJ2-1	few	CASSANPGTGYEQFF	TGCGCCAGCAGCGCCAACCCCGGGACAGGGTATGAGCAGTTCTTC
TRBD2	TRBV7-3	TRBJ2-3	.	CASSLSGRLADTQYF	TGTGCCAGCAGCTTAAGCGGGAGGTTGGCAGATACGCAGTATTTT
.	TRBV5-4	TRBJ2-5	.	CASSLRSDKETQYF	TGTGCCAGCAGCTTGAGGTCTGATAAAGAGACCCAGTACTTC
.	TRBV20-1	TRBJ2-7	few	CSAPGASSLEQYF	TGCAGTGCCCCAGGGGCTAGCAGTCTCGAGCAGTACTTC
TRBD2	TRBV3-1	TRBJ2-1	.	CASSQAGLLSYNEQFF	TGTGCCAGCAGCCAAGCGGGACTACTGTCCTACAATGAGCAGTTCTTC
.	TRBV27	TRBJ2-1	.	CASSFPGLIREQFF	TGTGCCAGCAGTTTTCCGGGGCTCATTAGGGAGCAGTTCTTC